This TCR beta chain was identified in a study of tumor-infiltrating lymphocytes in oesophageal squamous cell carcinoma. The CDR3 covers 19 residues. Germline-derived CDR1 and CDR2 are SEHNR and FQNEAQ (reference sequence). V was clipped by 4 bases and J by 0 bases, with 22 bases between them. TCRdb reprocessed the PCR reads via MiXCR and lists one record per CDR3 protein. The repertoire holds about 17,000 distinct CDR3 sequences, with approximately 46% as singletons. The source is a male donor with esophageal squamous cell carcinoma. This chain uses TRBV7-9 with TRBJ2-1; the D gene is possibly TRBD1 (5 bases). Sequencing was performed on esophageal tumor tissue. The CDR3 sequence is CASSSLAPPTVRSYNEQFF. The CDR3 region has the DNA TGTGCCAGCAGCTCCTTGGCACCTCCGACAGTCCGCTCCTACAATGAGCAGTTCTTC.